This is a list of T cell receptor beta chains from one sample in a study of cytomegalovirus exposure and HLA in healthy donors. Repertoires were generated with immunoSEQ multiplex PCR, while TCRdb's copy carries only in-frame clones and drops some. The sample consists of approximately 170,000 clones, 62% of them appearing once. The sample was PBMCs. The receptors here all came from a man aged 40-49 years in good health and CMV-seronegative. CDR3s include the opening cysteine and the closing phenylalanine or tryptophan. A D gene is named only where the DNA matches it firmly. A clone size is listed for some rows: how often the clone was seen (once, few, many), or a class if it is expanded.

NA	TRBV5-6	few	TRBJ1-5	TGTGCCAGCAGCTTTTCACAACAGCCCCAGCATTTT	CASSFSQQPQHF
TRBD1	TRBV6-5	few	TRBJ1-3	TGTGCCAGCAGCAGGACAGGGGCCTCTGGAAACACCATATATTTT	CASSRTGASGNTIYF
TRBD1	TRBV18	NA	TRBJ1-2	TGTGCCAGTTCACCAGGGGGGAGCTATGGCTACACCTTC	CASSPGGSYGYTF
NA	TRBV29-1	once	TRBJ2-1	TGCAGCGCCCTGTGGGGAGAAGTGTCAAATGAGCAGTTCTTC	CSALWGEVSNEQFF
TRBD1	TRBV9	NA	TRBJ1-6	TGTGCCAGCAGCGTTTCGACAGGGACAAGGGATTCACCCCTCCACTTT	CASSVSTGTRDSPLHF
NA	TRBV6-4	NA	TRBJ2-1	TGTGCCAGCCCCAACCAAAGTACTTACAATGAGCAGTTCTTC	CASPNQSTYNEQFF
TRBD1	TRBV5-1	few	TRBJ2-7	TGCGCCAGCAGCTTGGGAGGGACAGGGATCCACGAGCAGTACTTC	CASSLGGTGIHEQYF
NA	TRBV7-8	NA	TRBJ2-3	TGTGCCAGCAGCCCGACGGGCGGGGATACGCAGTATTTT	CASSPTGGDTQYF
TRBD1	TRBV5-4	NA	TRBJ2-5	TGTGCCAGCAATGTGGGTGGACAGGGGACCGGGACCCAGTACTTC	CASNVGGQGTGTQYF
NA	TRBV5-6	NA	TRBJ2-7	TGTGCCAGCAGCTCCCGGAGGGGAGAGCAGTACTTC	CASSSRRGEQYF
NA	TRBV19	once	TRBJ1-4	TGTGCCAGTAGAGCTAGAACAGGGACTAATGAAAAACTGTTTTTT	CASRARTGTNEKLFF
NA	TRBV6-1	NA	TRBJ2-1	TGTGCCAGCAGTAGCTACAGGAATGAGCAGTTCTTC	CASSSYRNEQFF
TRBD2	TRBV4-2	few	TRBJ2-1	TGTGCCAGCAGCCAAGATTCTAGCGGGGGCTACAATGAGCAGTTCTTC	CASSQDSSGGYNEQFF
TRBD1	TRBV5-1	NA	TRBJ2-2	TGCGCCAGCAGCTCGGACCCGAGAACAGGGGACCAATACACCGGGGAGCTGTTTTTT	CASSSDPRTGDQYTGELFF
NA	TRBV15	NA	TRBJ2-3	TGTGCCACCAGCAGTCTACGCGGGACTACAGATACGCAGTATTTT	CATSSLRGTTDTQYF
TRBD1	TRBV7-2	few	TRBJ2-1	TGTGCCAGCAGCTTGGGGACAGGGGGCTTGGGTGAGCAGTTCTTC	CASSLGTGGLGEQFF
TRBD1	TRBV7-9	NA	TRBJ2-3	TGTGCCAGCAGCGAGGCCCGACAGGGTATCACAGATACGCAGTATTTT	CASSEARQGITDTQYF
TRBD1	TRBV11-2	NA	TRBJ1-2	TGTGCCAGCAGCTTGGCCGGGACAGCTTATGGCTACACCTTC	CASSLAGTAYGYTF
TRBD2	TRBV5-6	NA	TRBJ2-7	TGTGCCAGCAGCCTTAAACAGCGGGAGCACTACGAGCAGTACTTC	CASSLKQREHYEQYF
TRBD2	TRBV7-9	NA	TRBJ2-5	TGTGCCAGCAAGGAGCGGGGATTAGGGTTTCAGTACTTC	CASKERGLGFQYF